This TCR beta chain was sequenced in a study of long-term antiretroviral therapy in people with HIV. immunoSEQ v3.0 was run at survey level. The repertoire was sequenced with immunoSEQ multiplex PCR; TCRdb's copy has only in-frame clones and lacks some. Here the sample spans approximately 17,000 clones, roughly 75% being singletons. Germline values: CDR1 SNHLY, CDR2 FYNNEI. V lost 5 bases, J lost 5 bases, and 24 bases lay in between. The CDR3 has 17 residues. In the case of this clone: The antigen remains undetermined.

Study-level findings and limits: After ART, diversity increased yet remained lower than transplant donor controls.

The input for sequencing was unsorted PBMCs, taken 1.5 years before starting antiretroviral therapy. This clonotype was obtained from a woman aged 50 to 60 with HIV. This rearrangement joins TRBV2 to TRBJ2-5, with D perhaps matching TRBD1 (6 bases). The CDR3: CASSRDTKSPWDETQYF. The DNA of the CDR3 is TGTGCCAGCAGTAGGGACACAAAGTCCCCCTGGGATGAGACCCAGTACTTC.